The 26 T cell receptor beta chains given below trace back to one sample, sequenced in a study of identical twins listed by TCRdb under 2016. The library came from 5' RACE. The sequencing machine was an Illumina HiSeq 2000. TCRdb reran the public reads through fastp at Q25 and MiXCR, keeping productive beta chains. Duplicate CDR3 protein sequences are folded into a single record with the most common DNA and genes. This sample comprises roughly 570,000 distinct CDR3 sequences, around a tenth of them detected only once. Clones ranked in the top ten supply roughly 3% of the sample. The data were also submitted as part of a second study, on yellow fever vaccine responses in identical twins.

The source material was PBMCs. These receptors all come from a young woman in good health.

CDR3 nucleotides: TGCGCCAGCAGTTTAGCGGGACCTTCCGGGGAGACCCAGTACTTC. As protein: CASSLAGPSGETQYF. This sequence joins TRBV5-1 and TRBJ2-5; TRBD2 matches 8 bases. The CDR3 runs to 15 residues. The germline V gene has CDR1 SGHRS and CDR2 YFSETQ. V shed 5 bases, J shed 5 bases, and the junction held 11 bases outside the gene matches.

The chain links TRBV6-1 to TRBJ1-5; TRBD1 is a possible D gene (6 bases). The germline V gene has CDR1 MNHNS and CDR2 SASEGT. The CDR3 contains 15 residues. The ends were cut back, 8 bases at V and 3 bases at J, with 17 bases in the middle. CDR3 region: CASDTYRVNNQPQHF. The CDR3 nucleotides read TGTGCCAGCGACACTTACAGGGTTAACAATCAGCCCCAGCATTTT.

This clonotype was seen ten or more times. V and J are TRBV29-1 and TRBJ2-1; 9 nucleotides agree with TRBD1. Germline-derived CDR1 and CDR2 are SQVTM and ANQGSEA. J was trimmed by 2 bases and V by 6 bases; bases with no gene match: 5. The CDR3 covers 14 residues. This CDR3 reads CSVPGTGTYNEQFF. CDR3 sequence (DNA): TGCAGCGTCCCCGGGACAGGGACCTACAATGAGCAGTTCTTC.

In its sample, this clonotype was seen many times. This sequence joins TRBV20-1 and TRBJ2-2; no clear D. Looked up from germline, CDR1 is DFQATT and CDR2 is SNEGSKA (reference sequence). V gave up 5 bases and J gave up 7 bases, with 17 bases separating them. CDR3 length equals 14 residues. The CDR3: CSASLGLIHGELFF. The CDR3 coding sequence is TGCAGTGCTTCCCTAGGGTTGATTCACGGGGAGCTGTTTTTT.

This clonotype was counted between two and nine times. The chain recombines TRBV28 with TRBJ2-7; the match to TRBD2 covers 7 bases. CDR3 length equals 16 residues. Per the germline V gene, CDR1 is MDHEN and CDR2 is SYDVKM. Trimming took 3 bases from V and 2 from J; bases not matched to a gene: 10. The CDR3 loop is CASSFPERRGTYEQYF. Here the CDR3 DNA reads TGTGCCAGCAGTTTCCCCGAGCGGCGGGGGACCTACGAGCAGTACTTC.

In its sample, this clonotype was seen a few times. This chain uses TRBV5-1 with TRBJ2-1; 7 bases fit TRBD2. CDR1 SGHRS and CDR2 YFSETQ come from the germline V gene. The CDR3 spans 15 residues. Trimming cost V 1 base and J 7 bases; bases outside gene matches: 8. The CDR3 sequence is CASSLWGGERNEQFF. The CDR3, as DNA: TGCGCCAGCAGCTTGTGGGGGGGGGAAAGGAATGAGCAGTTCTTC.

The V and J genes are TRBV28 and TRBJ2-7; tentatively, D is TRBD2 (5 bases). CDR3 size: 15 residues. V lost 2 bases, J lost 4 bases, and 15 bases lay in between. The germline CDR1 and CDR2 sequences are MDHEN and SYDVKM. The CDR3: CASSLSSGIKYEQYF. DNA of the CDR3: TGTGCCAGCAGTTTAAGTTCGGGAATCAAGTACGAGCAGTACTTC.

This clonotype has a count of ten or more. The genes are TRBV3-1 and TRBJ2-1; the D is unclear. This CDR3 comprises 16 residues. Germline CDR1 and CDR2: LGHDT and YNNKEL (reference sequence). Trimming cost V 0 bases and J 4 bases, with 13 bases left between them. CDR3 region: CASSQEGVGLYNEQFF. CDR3 DNA sequence: TGTGCCAGCAGCCAAGAAGGTGTCGGCTTGTACAATGAGCAGTTCTTC.

This clonotype was observed a few times. The genes are TRBV5-1 and TRBJ1-2, with TRBD1 matching over 9 bases. V shed 2 bases and J 3 bases; nucleotides not matched to a gene: 11. The germline CDR1 and CDR2 sequences are SGHRS and YFSETQ. The CDR3 contains 17 residues. The chain's CDR3 is CASSFGDRETGYYGYTF. Here the CDR3 DNA reads TGCGCCAGCAGCTTCGGGGACAGGGAGACCGGATACTATGGCTACACCTTC.

The chain recombines TRBV7-6 with TRBJ2-7; D is unclear. The CDR3 contains 13 residues. Looked up from germline, CDR1 is SGHVS and CDR2 is FNYEAQ. V lost 1 base and J lost 3, with 7 bases in between. Here the CDR3 reads CASSLELGYEQYF. In DNA form, the CDR3 reads TGTGCCAGCAGCTTAGAACTTGGCTACGAGCAGTACTTC.

The chain uses TRBV7-2 and TRBJ2-1; tentatively, D is TRBD1 (6 bases). Trimming removed 5 bases at V and 2 bases at J, with 16 bases between. The CDR3 is made up of 16 amino acids. The germline CDR1 and CDR2 sequences are SGHTA and FQGNSA. CDR3: CASSHNRDPPYNEQFF. CDR3 coding DNA: TGTGCCAGCAGCCACAACAGGGATCCACCCTACAATGAGCAGTTCTTC.

The table lists this clonotype with a few counts. The rearrangement links TRBV21-1 to TRBJ2-3; the table's TRBD1 call for D was not verified on the DNA. TRBV21-1 is given as a pseudogene. CDR3 length: 18 amino acids. CDR3 sequence (DNA): TGTGCCAGCAGCAAATTAAACAGGGAAAACTTCCGCACAGATACGCAGTATTTT. Its protein product is CASSKLNRENFRTDTQYF.

This clonotype occurred a few times. The chain combines TRBV7-3 with TRBJ2-3; maybe TRBD2 (5 bases). V was shortened by 2 bases and J by 6 bases, with 15 bases between the two germline ends. Germline values: CDR1 SGHTA, CDR2 FQGTGA. CDR3 size: 15 residues. CDR3: CASSLSQTSFDTQYF. CDR3 nucleotides: TGTGCCAGCAGCTTATCCCAAACTAGTTTCGATACGCAGTATTTT.

The chain combines TRBV5-6 with TRBJ1-1; D not resolved. Per the germline V gene, CDR1 is SGHDT and CDR2 is YYEEEE. The CDR3 is 15 amino acids. The germline V and J ends were trimmed by 4 bases and 1 base, with 14 bases remaining between them. The CDR3: CASSPPTLKNTEAFF. The CDR3 coding sequence is TGTGCCAGCAGCCCCCCGACACTAAAGAACACTGAAGCTTTCTTT.

The chain combines TRBV5-1 with TRBJ2-7, with D possibly matching TRBD2 (7 bases). The CDR3 contains 13 residues. Germline values: CDR1 SGHRS, CDR2 YFSETQ. V lost 8 bases to trimming and J lost 5 bases, with 17 bases between them. The CDR3 reads CASRTVGGNEQYF. CDR3 DNA sequence: TGCGCCAGTCGGACAGTGGGAGGGAACGAGCAGTACTTC.

Ten or more counts support this clonotype. The genes are TRBV4-2 and TRBJ1-4, with no clear D. Between the trimmed V and J ends, which lost 0 bases and 8 bases, there was a span of 16 bases. Germline V gene data show CDR1 as LGHNA and CDR2 as YNFKEQ. The CDR3 extends over 16 amino acids. The CDR3 DNA reads as TGTGCCAGCAGCCAAGATCTCTCAGGACCGGTCGAAAAACTGTTTTTT. This codes for CASSQDLSGPVEKLFF.

There are a few counts of this clonotype. The chain couples TRBV6-1 to TRBJ2-7, with D tentatively TRBD2 (5 bases). CDR1 and CDR2 (germline): MNHNS, SASEGT. The CDR3 spans 15 residues. Trimming cost V 6 bases and J 2 bases, with 17 bases left between them. CDR3 amino acids: CASSPPRGGAYEQYF. Here the CDR3 DNA reads TGTGCCAGCAGCCCCCCTCGGGGTGGGGCCTACGAGCAGTACTTC.

V gene TRBV28 combines with J gene TRBJ1-5; TRBD1 matches 9 bases. J was trimmed by 3 bases and V by 10 bases; bases with no gene match: 7. The CDR3 has 14 residues. The germline V gene encodes CDR1 MDHEN and CDR2 SYDVKM. In nucleotides, the CDR3 is TGTGCCACTTGGACAGGGGTAAACAATCAGCCCCAGCATTTT. This translates into CATWTGVNNQPQHF.

This clonotype was counted at least ten times. The chain couples TRBV28 to TRBJ2-7; 7 bases fit TRBD1. V gave up 5 bases and J gave up 4 bases; unmatched junction bases: 5. CDR3 length: 13 amino acids. Germline V CDR1 and CDR2: MDHEN, SYDVKM. The CDR3 sequence: CASSQQQGYEQYF. The CDR3 nucleotides are TGTGCCAGCAGTCAGCAACAGGGGTACGAGCAGTACTTC.

This clonotype was detected only a few times. The V and J genes are TRBV4-2 and TRBJ2-2; 13 nucleotides agree with TRBD2. The ends lost 4 bases at V and 7 bases at J; junction bases unmatched: 12. Germline CDR1 is LGHNA and CDR2 is YNFKEQ. The CDR3 totals 18 residues. The chain's CDR3 is CASSRARTSGRSGGELFF. The CDR3 DNA is TGTGCCAGCAGCCGTGCTAGGACTAGCGGGAGATCCGGCGGGGAGCTGTTTTTT.

The chain is built from TRBV2 and TRBJ1-4; D possibly corresponds to TRBD1 (5 bases). This CDR3 contains 15 residues. The germline V gene has CDR1 SNHLY and CDR2 FYNNEI. V was cut by 3 bases and J by 3 bases, with 11 bases left in between. This CDR3 reads CASSDLGEANEKLFF. CDR3 sequence (DNA): TGTGCCAGCAGTGATCTGGGGGAAGCTAATGAAAAACTGTTTTTT.

V gene TRBV27 combines with J gene TRBJ2-3; 12 nucleotides line up with TRBD2. CDR1 MNHEY and CDR2 SMNVEV come from the germline V gene (reference sequence). The V and J ends lost 4 bases and 6 bases, in that order; junction bases with no gene match: 11. The CDR3 covers 17 residues. The CDR3 DNA sequence: TGTGCCAGCAGTTCTACTCTAGCGGGAGGGCCCGGGGATACGCAGTATTTT. Its translation: CASSSTLAGGPGDTQYF.

The gene calls are TRBV4-3 and TRBJ2-1; no clear D. Trimming took 0 bases from V and 0 from J, leaving 12 bases between them. Germline assignment: CDR1 LGHNA and CDR2 YSLEER. This CDR3 is 17 amino acids long. CDR3: CASSQDNIASSYNEQFF. CDR3 in DNA: TGCGCCAGCAGCCAAGATAATATAGCCAGCTCCTACAATGAGCAGTTCTTC.

In this sample, this clonotype turned up many times. The chain joins TRBV7-2 to TRBJ2-7, with D hard to call. Trimming cost V 5 bases and J 4 bases, with 9 bases left between them. This CDR3 is 12 amino acids long. The germline gives CDR1 SGHTA, CDR2 FQGNSA. The CDR3 loop reads CASSLSYYEQYF. As DNA, the CDR3 is TGTGCCAGCAGCCTAAGCTATTACGAGCAGTACTTC. Filled out from reference TRBV7-2 and TRBJ2-7, the complete variable domain reads GAGVSQSPSNKVTEKGKDVELRCDPISGHTALYWYRQSLGQGLEFLIYFQGNSAPDKSGLPSDRFSAERTGGSVSTLTIQRTQQEDSAVYLCASSLSYYEQYFGPGTRLTVT.

The chain couples TRBV5-1 to TRBJ2-1; D unclear. The CDR3 is 16 residues long. V was clipped by 2 bases and J by 7 bases, with 19 bases between them. CDR1 and CDR2 (germline): SGHRS, YFSETQ. The CDR3 nucleotides are TGCGCCAGCAGCTTACGGTCTCTAACCCCCTTTAATGAGCAGTTCTTC. This translates into CASSLRSLTPFNEQFF.

This clonotype came up many times. The V gene is TRBV18, the J gene TRBJ2-1; a possible D gene is TRBD2 (6 bases). Germline V CDR1 and CDR2: KGHSH, LQKENI. This CDR3 is built from 17 residues. Between the trimmed V and J ends, which lost 0 bases and 5 bases, there was a span of 17 bases. The CDR3 is CASSPPSAGIGNNEQFF. The CDR3 DNA is TGTGCCAGCTCACCACCGTCGGCGGGAATAGGCAACAATGAGCAGTTCTTC.